This passage covers 28 T cell receptor beta chains from one sample sequenced in a study of shared clonotypes between healthy human individuals. Sequenced by immunoSEQ multiplex PCR; TCRdb stores in-frame clones only, minus some. The sample includes about 2.3 million clones, roughly 92% of them seen just once. The specimen sequenced was naive CD4+ T cells from PBMCs. Described subset: CD45RA+ positively selected. The source is a man aged 18 to 30 in good health. Some clones in this sample may be carry-over from other donors' samples.

This chain joins TRBV7-2 and TRBJ2-5, with D perhaps matching TRBD2 (5 bases). This CDR3 spans 13 amino acids. Trimming pared 6 bases from V and 1 base from J, leaving 9 bases between. Germline CDR1 is SGHTA and CDR2 is FQGNSA. The CDR3 here is CASRERTQETQYF. DNA of the CDR3: TGTGCCAGCAGAGAGCGGACCCAAGAGACCCAGTACTTC.

The chain uses TRBV6-5 and TRBJ2-3; D might be TRBD2 (5 bases). Germline V CDR1 and CDR2: MNHEY, SVGAGI. The CDR3 spans 14 residues. Trimming pared 3 bases from V and 4 bases from J, leaving 11 bases between. CDR3 coding DNA: TGTGCCAGCAGTTATCGGTGGACTCCAGATACGCAGTATTTT. This encodes CASSYRWTPDTQYF.

The genes are TRBV14 and TRBJ2-4; TRBD1 aligns across 7 bases. The V and J ends lost 4 bases and 1 base, in that order; junction bases with no gene match: 4. CDR1 and CDR2 (germline): SGHDN, FVKESK. The CDR3 sequence is 15 residues long. This CDR3 is CASSRTGVAKNIQYF. CDR3 coding DNA: TGTGCCAGCAGCCGAACAGGGGTTGCCAAAAACATTCAGTACTTC.

The chain has TRBV4-1 and TRBJ1-2; D may be TRBD1 (6 bases). Per germline, CDR1 MGHRA and CDR2 YSYEKL. CDR3 length: 14 amino acids. Between the trimmed V and J ends, which lost 1 base and 3 bases, there was a span of 9 bases. The CDR3 region is CASSQGWGHYGYTF. The CDR3 nucleotides read TGCGCCAGCAGCCAAGGTTGGGGGCACTATGGCTACACCTTC.

This clone was seen just once. The chain's CDR3 is CASTEQGLNTEAFF. CDR3 coding DNA: TGCGCCAGCACCGAACAGGGTCTGAACACTGAAGCTTTCTTT. The chain uses TRBV5-1 and TRBJ1-1; possibly TRBD1 for D (6 bases). This CDR3 has 14 residues. Trimming removed 6 bases from V and 0 bases from J, with 12 bases in between. Germline V lookup: CDR1 SGHRS, CDR2 YFSETQ.

To note about this clone: Distinct nucleotide sequences in the sample also encode this CDR3. The V call is TRBV28, the J call TRBJ1-1, with D possibly being TRBD1 (5 bases). The CDR3 is 13 residues long. Germline CDR1 MDHEN, CDR2 SYDVKM. Trimming took 3 bases from V and 3 from J, leaving 8 bases between them. The chain's CDR3 is CASSFGGDTEAFF. DNA of the CDR3: TGTGCCAGCAGTTTTGGAGGGGACACTGAAGCTTTCTTT. Based on the CDR3 plus reference TRBV28 and TRBJ1-1, the full variable domain is DVKVTQSSRYLVKRTGEKVFLECVQDMDHENMFWYRQDPGLGLRLIYFSYDVKMKEKGDIPEGYSVSREKKERFSLILESASTNQTSMYLCASSFGGDTEAFFGQGTRLTVV.

The V call is TRBV30, the J call TRBJ1-2; D unresolved. CDR1 is GTSNPN, CDR2 SVGIG, per germline (reference sequence). The CDR3 has 11 amino acids. Trimming removed 5 bases at V and 1 base at J, with 5 bases between. CDR3 sequence: CAWPGNYGYTF. The CDR3 DNA sequence: TGTGCCTGGCCCGGTAACTATGGCTACACCTTC.

This clone was counted once. The chain employs TRBV30 and TRBJ2-5; a possible D gene is TRBD1 (5 bases). The CDR3 length is 15 residues. Trimming left V 0 bases short and J 2 bases short, with 13 bases between. The germline gives CDR1 GTSNPN, CDR2 SVGIG (reference sequence). The chain's CDR3 is CAWSVGVLRQETQYF. The CDR3 region has the DNA TGTGCCTGGAGTGTAGGGGTCCTCCGTCAAGAGACCCAGTACTTC.

As DNA, the CDR3 is TGTGCCACCAGCAGAGAAAACAGGGGGGGCGGAAAACTGTTTTTT. It yields the protein CATSRENRGGGKLFF. V usage is TRBV15 and J usage is TRBJ1-4; 8 bases agree with TRBD1. Trimming took 0 bases from V and 10 from J; bases not matched to a gene: 7. Germline-derived CDR1 and CDR2 are LNHNV and YYDKDF (reference sequence). The CDR3 consists of 15 residues.

This clone was observed a single time. This chain links TRBV27 with TRBJ2-5; 10 bases are a match to TRBD1. Germline V gives CDR1 MNHEY, CDR2 SMNVEV (reference sequence). The CDR3 is made up of 16 amino acids. Unmatched junction bases numbered 8, after V lost 5 bases and J lost 2 bases. The CDR3 DNA reads as TGTGCCAGCAGTCCGTGGACAGGGGGGAAACAAGAGACCCAGTACTTC. The encoded protein is CASSPWTGGKQETQYF.

This chain joins TRBV6-6 and TRBJ1-5, with unresolved D. CDR3 size: 16 residues. Trimming pared 9 bases from V and 0 bases from J, leaving 18 bases between. From germline, CDR1 is MNHNY and CDR2 SVGAGI (reference sequence). Written as DNA, the CDR3 is TGTGCCAGTGTTCCGTCGGGTCTGATTAGCAATCAGCCCCAGCATTTT. Its translation is CASVPSGLISNQPQHF.

The CDR3 sequence: CAWGTSGYNEQFF. As DNA, the CDR3 is TGTGCCTGGGGGACTAGTGGGTACAATGAGCAGTTCTTC. V is TRBV30 and J is TRBJ2-1, with TRBD2 identical over 8 bases. J was trimmed by 4 bases and V by 5 bases; bases with no gene match: 4. Per germline, CDR1 GTSNPN and CDR2 SVGIG (reference sequence). CDR3 size: 13 residues.

This clone showed up just a few times. The chain employs TRBV7-7 and TRBJ2-1; 8 bases align to TRBD1. The CDR3 is 15 residues long. CDR1 is SSHAT and CDR2 is FNYEAQ in the germline V gene (reference sequence). The V gene end was trimmed by 1 base and the J gene end by 4 bases; junction bases not matched to a gene: 3. This CDR3 reads CASSLDRGEYNEQFF. DNA for the CDR3: TGTGCCAGCAGCTTAGACAGGGGGGAGTACAATGAGCAGTTCTTC.

The J gene is TRBJ2-7, the V gene TRBV29-1; 9 positions agree with TRBD1. CDR1 SQVTM and CDR2 ANQGSEA come from the germline V gene. This CDR3 comprises 13 residues. The J segment lost 3 bases and the V segment lost 3 bases, leaving 3 bases of the junction unmatched. The CDR3 sequence is CSVDVGQGYEQYF. The CDR3 nucleotides are TGCAGCGTTGATGTGGGACAGGGCTACGAGCAGTACTTC.

In nucleotides, the CDR3 is TGTGCCAGCAGCTTCGAGGGATTGGGCCACAATGAGCAGTTCTTC. It codes for CASSFEGLGHNEQFF. J is TRBJ2-1 and V is TRBV7-9; tentatively, D is TRBD2 (5 bases). Deletions cut 3 bases from V and 5 bases from J, with 14 bases between. The CDR3 covers 15 residues. Germline-derived CDR1 and CDR2 are SEHNR and FQNEAQ (reference sequence).

V gene TRBV25-1 combines with J gene TRBJ2-2; D call uncertain. From germline, CDR1 is MGHDK and CDR2 SYGVNS. V was shortened by 4 bases and J by 7 bases, with 10 bases between the two germline ends. This CDR3 comprises 13 residues. The CDR3 loop reads CASSGAAVGELFF. CDR3 sequence (DNA): TGTGCCAGCAGTGGCGCAGCAGTCGGGGAGCTGTTTTTT.

The V gene is TRBV28, the J gene TRBJ2-7; 7 nucleotides match TRBD1. V was clipped by 5 bases and J by 0 bases; unmatched bases: 7. The CDR3 is 15 amino acids. From germline, CDR1 is MDHEN and CDR2 SYDVKM. The CDR3 bases are TGTGCCAGCAGTCGAGACAGGGTCGTCTCCTACGAGCAGTACTTC. Translation: CASSRDRVVSYEQYF.

This rearrangement joins TRBV2 to TRBJ2-7, with D tentatively TRBD1 or TRBD2 (6 bases each). V was cut by 8 bases and J by 4 bases, with 12 bases left in between. This CDR3 is 12 amino acids long. Germline V gene sequence: CDR1 SNHLY, CDR2 FYNNEI. The CDR3 spells CASFTGRYEQYF. In DNA form, the CDR3 reads TGTGCCAGCTTTACAGGGAGGTACGAGCAGTACTTC.

The gene calls are TRBV11-2 and TRBJ2-5; D might be TRBD2 (6 bases). V was cut by 4 bases and J by 2 bases, with 11 bases left in between. CDR1 and CDR2 (germline): SGHAT, FQNNGV. This CDR3 has 14 amino acids. CDR3 bases: TGTGCCAGCAGCTCGGGACTGATGCAAGAGACCCAGTACTTC. It translates to CASSSGLMQETQYF.

V usage is TRBV2 and J usage is TRBJ1-3; possible D gene TRBD1, 5 bases. Trimming pared 11 bases from V and 4 bases from J, leaving 15 bases between. Germline V gene lookup returns CDR1 SNHLY and CDR2 FYNNEI. The CDR3 length is 13 residues. For the CDR3, the DNA is TGTGCCGGGGCCCAGGGTGAAGGAAACACCATATATTTT. Its protein product is CAGAQGEGNTIYF. The complete variable domain, with remaining parts taken from reference TRBV2 and TRBJ1-3, reads EPEVTQTPSHQVTQMGQEVILRCVPISNHLYFYWYRQILGQKVEFLVSFYNNEISEKSEIFDDQFSVERPDGSNFTLKIRSTKLEDSAMYFCAGAQGEGNTIYFGEGSWLTVV.

This clone has a single count. The chain is built from TRBV19 and TRBJ1-2, with 7 bases aligning to TRBD1. The CDR3 has 15 amino acids. V was clipped by 4 bases and J by 2 bases; unmatched bases: 7. Germline-derived CDR1 and CDR2 are LNHDA and SQIVND (reference sequence). DNA of the CDR3: TGTGCCAGTAGTACAGGGACAGCCCGCAACTATGGCTACACCTTC. This gives the protein CASSTGTARNYGYTF.

The rearrangement links TRBV7-2 to TRBJ1-5; 9 bases line up with TRBD1. V lost 4 bases, J lost 0 bases, and 13 bases stayed unmatched. Germline V gene data show CDR1 as SGHTA and CDR2 as FQGNSA. CDR3 size: 19 residues. The CDR3, as DNA: TGTGCCAGCAGCTCCCCACGGGACAGGGCGACATATAGCAATCAGCCCCAGCATTTT. Encoded protein: CASSSPRDRATYSNQPQHF.

This chain links TRBV28 with TRBJ1-2, with 10 positions matching TRBD1. In germline, CDR1 is MDHEN, CDR2 SYDVKM. The junction had 7 bases not matched to a gene; V was cut back by 2 bases and J by 4 bases. The CDR3 is made up of 16 amino acids. CDR3 loop: CASSLRGGQGVYGYTF. In nucleotides, the CDR3 is TGTGCCAGCAGTTTAAGGGGAGGACAGGGGGTCTATGGCTACACCTTC.

V gene TRBV18 combines with J gene TRBJ1-1; D uncertain. CDR3 length equals 16 residues. V dropped 3 bases and J dropped 5 bases, with 19 bases sitting between them. Germline CDR1 is KGHSH and CDR2 is LQKENI. The CDR3 spells CASSPFETIGGTEAFF. The CDR3 nucleotides are TGTGCCAGCTCACCCTTTGAAACTATAGGCGGTACTGAAGCTTTCTTT.

This chain links TRBV5-4 with TRBJ1-2; TRBD1 matches 8 bases. Germline V CDR1 and CDR2: SGHNT, YYREEE (reference sequence). The CDR3 consists of 15 residues. J was trimmed by 7 bases and V by 0 bases; bases with no gene match: 8. CDR3 bases: TGTGCCAGCAGCTTGGTAGGCAGGGGGCTTACTGGCTACACCTTC. Translating gives CASSLVGRGLTGYTF.

To note about this clone: This sample includes further DNA sequences coding for the same CDR3. This chain links TRBV29-1 with TRBJ2-3; tentatively, D is TRBD1 or TRBD2 (5 bases each). Trimming cost V 6 bases and J 1 base, with 8 bases left between them. The CDR3 length is 12 residues. Germline values: CDR1 SQVTM, CDR2 ANQGSEA. The CDR3 loop reads CSVGTGTDTQYF. The CDR3 coding sequence is TGCAGCGTAGGGACGGGCACAGATACGCAGTATTTT.

The chain joins TRBV7-9 to TRBJ2-7, with D unclear. CDR1 and CDR2 (germline): SEHNR, FQNEAQ (reference sequence). Trimming removed 8 bases at V and 5 bases at J, with 7 bases between. The CDR3 extends over 10 amino acids. In DNA, the CDR3 is TGTGCCAGCGGCCGGGACGAGCAGTACTTC. It is translated as CASGRDEQYF.

V and J are TRBV5-1 and TRBJ1-2; 8 nucleotides agree with TRBD1. After removal of 1 base from V and 2 bases from J, the junction contained 4 bases not matched to a gene. The CDR3 is 15 residues long. Germline CDR1 SGHRS, CDR2 YFSETQ. The CDR3 DNA sequence: TGCGCCAGCAGCTTGCCAGGGGGCATCAACTATGGCTACACCTTC. It codes for CASSLPGGINYGYTF.